This TCR beta chain is drawn from a study of shared clonotypes between healthy human individuals. Evenly divided among several immunoSEQ plates was the genomic DNA of each subset. The method was immunoSEQ multiplex PCR; TCRdb's version includes in-frame clones alone and lacks a portion of them. This sample yields some 2,000,000 clones, of which 85% to 95% are seen a single time; 0.1% to 0.15% belongs to the top ten. Notes on the study in general: An effect of sequencing depth on clonotype sharing among donors was expected. Only blood underwent sampling, and tissue repertoires likely differ.

Comment on this clone: Its specificity is not known. This may come from a read error, since a much larger clone is one base off. Distinct nucleotide sequences in the sample also encode this CDR3.

The sequenced sample was naive CD4+ T cells sorted from blood. Documented subset: CD45RA+ positively selected. This clonotype was obtained from a man younger than 30 in good health.

The CDR3 loop reads CASSEAGIYGYTF. The CDR3 nucleotides read TGTGCCAGCAGTGAAGCAGGCATCTATGGCTACACCTTC. The chain is built from TRBV6-1 and TRBJ1-2; D unresolved. V was pared by 0 bases and J by 4 bases, with 6 bases between. The CDR3 totals 13 residues. Germline V gene lookup returns CDR1 MNHNS and CDR2 SASEGT.